This TCR beta chain appears in the sequencing data of a study of T cells after somatic rescue of genetic block (dated by TCRdb to about 2020). As for the study more broadly: What the study looked at was long-term robustness, specifically in a T-cell system that came about through somatic rescue of a genetic block in T-cell development.

The library was generated by the immunoSEQ multiplex PCR assay. The immuneACCESS repertoire file appears here via TCRdb, limited to in-frame rearrangements. These files lack a portion of the clones; in checked studies, under half of the deficit traces to unresolved V genes, and the cause of the others is not known. This sample gives more than 12,000 clones in total; 70% to 80% of them show up just once. Over 12% of the sample goes to the ten largest clones. V has 5 bases trimmed and J has 5 bases trimmed; junction bases matching no gene number 9. The CDR3, from cysteine to phenylalanine, totals 14 residues. The entry retains the CDR3 DNA only, 42 bases that are in frame from base 1. The germline V gene (reference sequence) provides CDR1 SEHNR and CDR2 FQNEAQ. This clone is characterized as medium-sized (0.01 to 0.1%). Its specific antigen is unknown. No quality values exist for individual bases; no much larger clone is one base distant.

The TCR sequence derives from a boy aged 10-17 years. Recombination connected TRBV7-9 to TRBJ2-7; 7 nucleotides in the junction match TRBD1. Sequenced input: peripheral blood mononuclear cells (PBMCs). The CDR3 protein: CASSPPQGYHEQYF. The nucleotide sequence reads as follows: TGTGCCAGCAGCCCGCCACAGGGGTACCACGAGCAGTACTTC. With the portions outside the CDR3 filled from the reference TRBV7-9 and TRBJ2-7 genes, the complete variable region becomes DTGVSQNPRHKITKRGQNVTFRCDPISEHNRLYWYRQTLGQGPEFLTYFQNEAQLEKSRLLSDRFSAERPKGSFSTLEIQRTEQGDSAMYLCASSPPQGYHEQYFGPGTRLTVT.